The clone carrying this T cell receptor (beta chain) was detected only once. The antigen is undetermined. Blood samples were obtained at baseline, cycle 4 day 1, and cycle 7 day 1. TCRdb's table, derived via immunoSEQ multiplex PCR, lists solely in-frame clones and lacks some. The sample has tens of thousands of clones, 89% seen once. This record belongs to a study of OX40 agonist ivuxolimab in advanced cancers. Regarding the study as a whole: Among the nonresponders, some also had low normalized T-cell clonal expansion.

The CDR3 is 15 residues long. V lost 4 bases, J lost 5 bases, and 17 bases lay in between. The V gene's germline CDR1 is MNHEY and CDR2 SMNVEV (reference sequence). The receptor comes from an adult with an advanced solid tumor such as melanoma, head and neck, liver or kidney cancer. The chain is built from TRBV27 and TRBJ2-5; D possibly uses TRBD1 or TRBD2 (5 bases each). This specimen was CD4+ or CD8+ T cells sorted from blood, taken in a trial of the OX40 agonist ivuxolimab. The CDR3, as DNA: TGTGCCAGCAGTTGGGGATGGGGGAGCGAGGAGACCCAGTACTTC. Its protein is CASSWGWGSEETQYF.